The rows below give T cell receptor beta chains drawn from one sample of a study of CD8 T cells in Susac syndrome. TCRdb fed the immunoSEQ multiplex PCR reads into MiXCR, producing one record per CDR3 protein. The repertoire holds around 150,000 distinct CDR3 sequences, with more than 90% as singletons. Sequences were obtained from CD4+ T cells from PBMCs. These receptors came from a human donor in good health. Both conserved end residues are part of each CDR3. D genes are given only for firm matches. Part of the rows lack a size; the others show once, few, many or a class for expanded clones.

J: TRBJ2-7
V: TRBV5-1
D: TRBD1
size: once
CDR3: CASSPQGYGEQYF
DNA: TGCGCCAGCAGCCCACAGGGGTATGGCGAGCAGTACTTC

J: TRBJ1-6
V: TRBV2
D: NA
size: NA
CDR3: CASTIGDNSPLHF
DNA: TGTGCCAGCACCATAGGGGATAATTCACCCCTCCACTTT

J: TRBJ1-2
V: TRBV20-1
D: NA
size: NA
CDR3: CSARAEGKGYGYTF
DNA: TGCAGTGCTAGAGCTGAAGGGAAAGGGTATGGCTACACCTTC

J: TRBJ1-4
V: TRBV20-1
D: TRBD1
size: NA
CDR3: CSASIWDRRNEKLFF
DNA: TGCAGTGCTAGTATCTGGGACAGACGTAATGAAAAACTGTTTTTT

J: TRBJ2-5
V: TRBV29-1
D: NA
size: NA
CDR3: CSVDVNLGQTQYF
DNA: TGCAGCGTTGACGTTAACCTTGGGCAGACCCAGTACTTC

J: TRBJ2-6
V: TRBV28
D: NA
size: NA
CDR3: CASSYSSGANVLTF
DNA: TGTGCCAGCAGTTATAGCTCTGGGGCCAACGTCCTGACTTTC

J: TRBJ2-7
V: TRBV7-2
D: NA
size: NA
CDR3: CASSPASAYSYEQYF
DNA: TGTGCCAGCAGCCCCGCCAGTGCGTACTCCTACGAGCAGTACTTC

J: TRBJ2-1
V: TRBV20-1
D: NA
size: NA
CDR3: CSARVGRKGYNEQFF
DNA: TGCAGTGCTAGAGTGGGCCGGAAGGGATACAATGAGCAGTTCTTC

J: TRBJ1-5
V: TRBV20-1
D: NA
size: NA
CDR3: CSARDPNRANQPQHF
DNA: TGCAGTGCTAGAGATCCGAACAGGGCCAATCAGCCCCAGCATTTT

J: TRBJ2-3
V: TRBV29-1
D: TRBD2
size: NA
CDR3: CSVSSNGGADTQYF
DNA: TGCAGCGTGAGCAGTAATGGGGGGGCAGATACGCAGTATTTT

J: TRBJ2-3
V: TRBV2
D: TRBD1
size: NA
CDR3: CASSTGGFADTQYF
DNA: TGTGCCAGCAGCACAGGGGGTTTCGCAGATACGCAGTATTTT

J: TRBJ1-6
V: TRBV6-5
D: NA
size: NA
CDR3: CASRRTRAYNSPLHF
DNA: TGTGCCAGCAGGAGGACAAGGGCCTATAATTCACCCCTCCACTTT

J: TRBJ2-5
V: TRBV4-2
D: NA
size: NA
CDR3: CASSQDGQETQYF
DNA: TGTGCCAGCAGCCAAGATGGTCAAGAGACCCAGTACTTC

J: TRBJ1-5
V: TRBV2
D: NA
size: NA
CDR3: CASSEFSNQPQHF
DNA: TGTGCCAGCAGTGAGTTCAGCAATCAGCCCCAGCATTTT

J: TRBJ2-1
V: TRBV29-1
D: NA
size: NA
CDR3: CSVVEAFNEQFF
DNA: TGCAGCGTTGTGGAGGCCTTCAATGAGCAGTTCTTC

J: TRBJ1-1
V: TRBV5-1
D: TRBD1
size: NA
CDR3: CASSFGQGGYTEAFF
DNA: TGCGCCAGCAGCTTCGGACAGGGGGGTTACACTGAAGCTTTCTTT

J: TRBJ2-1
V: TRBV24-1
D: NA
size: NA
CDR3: CATSDYRDGNNEQFF
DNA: TGTGCCACCAGTGACTACCGGGACGGAAACAATGAGCAGTTCTTC

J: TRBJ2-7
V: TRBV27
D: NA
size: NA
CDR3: CASSPRLGGGKSYEQYF
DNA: TGTGCCAGCAGTCCCCGACTGGGAGGGGGTAAATCCTACGAGCAGTACTTC

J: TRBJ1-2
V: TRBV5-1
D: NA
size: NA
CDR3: CASSSDILGGYTF
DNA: TGCGCCAGCAGCTCTGACATCCTCGGGGGCTACACCTTC

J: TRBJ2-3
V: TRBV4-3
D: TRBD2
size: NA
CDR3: CASSQELAGGVVVYF
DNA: TGCGCCAGCAGCCAAGAGCTAGCGGGGGGTGTAGTGGTGTATTTT

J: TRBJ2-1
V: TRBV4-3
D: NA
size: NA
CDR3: CASSQGPSDDDEQFF
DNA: TGCGCCAGCAGCCAAGGACCCTCCGATGACGATGAGCAGTTCTTC

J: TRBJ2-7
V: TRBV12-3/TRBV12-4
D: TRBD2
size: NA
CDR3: CASRPGLAGGEQYF
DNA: TGTGCCAGCAGACCCGGACTAGCGGGGGGCGAGCAGTACTTC

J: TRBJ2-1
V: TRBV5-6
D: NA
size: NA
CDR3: CASSLPGTSSVEQFF
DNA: TGTGCCAGCAGCTTGCCCGGGACTTCCTCCGTGGAGCAGTTCTTC

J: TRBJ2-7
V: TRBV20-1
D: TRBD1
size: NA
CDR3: CSARGGGTGGNYEQYF
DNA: TGCAGTGCTAGAGGAGGGGGGACAGGGGGAAACTACGAGCAGTACTTC

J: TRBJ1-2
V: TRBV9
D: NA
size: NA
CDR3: CASSVSGLYGYTF
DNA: TGTGCCAGCAGCGTATCGGGGCTCTATGGCTACACCTTC

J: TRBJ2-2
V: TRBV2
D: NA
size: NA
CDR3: CASNLQVNTGELFF
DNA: TGTGCCAGCAATTTACAGGTTAACACCGGGGAGCTGTTTTTT

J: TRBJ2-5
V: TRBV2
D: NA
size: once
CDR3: CASALGSQYF
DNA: TGTGCCAGCGCGTTGGGATCCCAGTACTTC

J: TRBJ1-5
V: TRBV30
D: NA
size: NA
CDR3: CAWSDATNQPQHF
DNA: TGTGCCTGGAGTGATGCAACTAATCAGCCCCAGCATTTT

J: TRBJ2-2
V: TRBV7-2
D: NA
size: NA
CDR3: CASSRSGGNTGELFF
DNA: TGTGCCAGCAGTCGAAGTGGAGGGAACACCGGGGAGCTGTTTTTT

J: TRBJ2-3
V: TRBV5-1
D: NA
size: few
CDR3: CASSLSADTQYF
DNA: TGTGCCAGCAGCTTATCTGCAGATACGCAGTATTTT

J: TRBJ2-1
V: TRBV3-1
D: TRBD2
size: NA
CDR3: CASASGPYNEQFF
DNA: TGTGCCAGCGCTAGCGGGCCCTACAATGAGCAGTTCTTC

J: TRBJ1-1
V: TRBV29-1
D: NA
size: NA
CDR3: CSVARGEAFF
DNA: TGCAGCGTTGCCCGGGGTGAAGCTTTCTTT

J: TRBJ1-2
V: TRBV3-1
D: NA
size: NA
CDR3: CASSQLGRGYTF
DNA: TGTGCCAGCAGCCAATTGGGTCGCGGCTACACCTTC

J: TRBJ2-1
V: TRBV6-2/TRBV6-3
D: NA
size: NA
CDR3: CASRTGGGNEQFF
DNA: TGTGCCAGCAGAACGGGGGGCGGTAATGAGCAGTTCTTC

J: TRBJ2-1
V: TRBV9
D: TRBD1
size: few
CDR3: CASSVGQGAYNEQFF
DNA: TGTGCCAGCAGCGTAGGTCAGGGGGCCTACAATGAGCAGTTCTTC

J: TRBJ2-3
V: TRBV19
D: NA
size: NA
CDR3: CASSMGASPSTDTQYF
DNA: TGTGCCAGTAGTATGGGGGCCAGCCCTAGCACAGATACGCAGTATTTT

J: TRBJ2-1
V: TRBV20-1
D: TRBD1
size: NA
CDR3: CSAYRGGGEQFF
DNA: TGCAGTGCTTACAGGGGTGGGGGTGAGCAGTTCTTC

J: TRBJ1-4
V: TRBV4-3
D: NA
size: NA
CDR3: CASSQVAATNEKLFF
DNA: TGCGCCAGCAGCCAAGTAGCTGCAACTAATGAAAAACTGTTTTTT

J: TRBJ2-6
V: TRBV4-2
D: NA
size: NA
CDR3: CASSPGTGANVLTF
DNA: TGTGCCAGCAGCCCCGGGACTGGGGCCAACGTCCTGACTTTC